A selection of T cell receptor beta chains follows, all from one sample in a study of blood T cell repertoires in COVID-19. Sequencing used immunoSEQ multiplex PCR; TCRdb keeps in-frame clones, though not all of them. The data show about 79,000 clones, approximately 90% seen once. Sequencing input: peripheral blood. The source is a man aged 45-65 years with active COVID-19. CDR3s include the opening cysteine and the closing phenylalanine or tryptophan. A D gene is named only where the DNA matches it firmly. The size entry is marked missing in some rows and otherwise reads once, few, many or a size class.

clone size	J gene	D gene	V gene	CDR3 protein	CDR3 DNA
few	TRBJ1-1	-	TRBV12-3/TRBV12-4	CASSYGQPEAFF	TGTGCCAGCAGTTACGGACAGCCTGAAGCTTTCTTT
-	TRBJ1-3	TRBD1	TRBV18	CASSETGSPGNTIYF	TGTGCCAGCTCAGAGACAGGGAGTCCTGGAAACACCATATATTTT
-	TRBJ1-1	-	TRBV12-3/TRBV12-4	CASRLDRKAFF	TGTGCCAGCAGGTTGGACAGAAAAGCTTTCTTT
once	TRBJ1-2	-	TRBV11-3	CASGAGEDYGYTF	TGTGCCAGCGGGGCAGGAGAAGATTATGGCTACACCTTC
-	TRBJ1-5	-	TRBV28	CASSLVSPLSNQPQHF	TGTGCCAGCAGTTTGGTCAGTCCACTAAGCAATCAGCCCCAGCATTTT
-	TRBJ2-7	-	TRBV15	CATSRDTLGMGGEQYF	TGTGCCACCAGCAGAGATACACTCGGAATGGGGGGCGAGCAGTACTTC
-	TRBJ1-6	TRBD1	TRBV6-5	CASIPGQGWDSPLHF	TGTGCCAGCATTCCGGGACAGGGTTGGGATTCACCCCTCCACTTT
-	TRBJ2-3	-	TRBV11-2	CASSYGYQDTQYF	TGTGCCAGCAGCTACGGGTATCAAGATACGCAGTATTTT
-	TRBJ2-7	TRBD2	TRBV6-1	CASSEGPSGSYEQYF	TGTGCCAGCAGTGAAGGGCCTAGCGGGAGCTACGAGCAGTACTTC
-	TRBJ1-6	TRBD1	TRBV6-5	CASTRDRVSPLHF	TGTGCCAGCACCCGGGACAGGGTCTCACCCCTCCACTTT
-	TRBJ1-4	TRBD1	TRBV19	CASRKGQFNEKLFF	TGTGCCAGTAGAAAGGGACAGTTTAATGAAAAACTGTTTTTT
once	TRBJ1-5	-	TRBV2	CASSGETQPQHF	TGTGCCAGCAGTGGGGAGACTCAGCCCCAGCATTTT
once	TRBJ1-2	-	TRBV27	CASSSTGIPGYTF	TGTGCCAGCAGTTCCACAGGGATTCCGGGCTACACCTTC
-	TRBJ2-5	TRBD2	TRBV7-2	CASSLARTSGEGRKTQYF	TGTGCCAGCAGCTTAGCGCGGACTAGCGGGGAAGGGCGAAAGACCCAGTACTTC
-	TRBJ1-5	-	TRBV19	CASTPGGKSNQPQHF	TGTGCCAGTACCCCGGGAGGGAAGAGCAATCAGCCCCAGCATTTT
-	TRBJ2-3	-	TRBV5-6	CASSTSGTDTQYF	TGTGCCAGCTCCACTTCAGGGACAGATACGCAGTATTTT
-	TRBJ1-3	TRBD1	TRBV7-9	CASSLDRAGNTIYF	TGTGCCAGCAGCTTGGACAGGGCTGGAAACACCATATATTTT
-	TRBJ1-6	TRBD1	TRBV6-5	CASSRRTGDSPLHF	TGTGCCAGCAGTCGCCGGACAGGGGATTCACCCCTCCACTTT
-	TRBJ1-4	-	TRBV18	CASSPEHEKLFF	TGTGCCAGCTCACCGGAGCATGAAAAACTGTTTTTT
-	TRBJ2-2	TRBD1	TRBV19	CASSMIRGRGTGELFF	TGTGCCAGTAGTATGATTAGGGGGCGCGGCACCGGGGAGCTGTTTTTT
-	TRBJ1-1	TRBD1	TRBV4-2	CASSQHHPGQGTEAFF	TGTGCCAGCAGCCAACATCATCCGGGACAGGGCACTGAAGCTTTCTTT
-	TRBJ2-1	TRBD2	TRBV19	CASSITEAAGEGNEQFF	TGTGCCAGTAGTATTACCGAGGCAGCGGGAGAGGGTAATGAGCAGTTCTTC
-	TRBJ1-2	-	TRBV10-2	CASSFRVNSYGYTF	TGCGCCAGCAGCTTCAGGGTTAACTCTTATGGCTACACCTTC
-	TRBJ2-1	TRBD1	TRBV4-1	CASSQDFAPGGEQFF	TGCGCCAGCAGCCAAGATTTCGCCCCAGGGGGTGAGCAGTTCTTC
-	TRBJ1-2	TRBD1	TRBV19	CASRLQGGSVGYTF	TGTGCCAGTAGGCTACAGGGGGGGTCGGTCGGCTACACCTTC
-	TRBJ1-5	TRBD1	TRBV7-9	CASSLTGGSNQPQHF	TGTGCCAGCAGCTTAACAGGGGGGAGCAATCAGCCCCAGCATTTT
-	TRBJ1-1	-	TRBV7-6	CASSRPGVPGNTEAFF	TGTGCCAGCAGCCGTCCAGGGGTTCCGGGGAACACTGAAGCTTTCTTT
-	TRBJ1-1	TRBD1	TRBV4-2	CASNSGTGGMNTEAFF	TGTGCCAGCAACTCCGGGACAGGGGGCATGAACACTGAAGCTTTCTTT
-	TRBJ2-1	-	TRBV6-2/TRBV6-3	CASSPLYSSYNEQFF	TGTGCCAGCAGCCCTTTGTACAGCTCCTACAATGAGCAGTTCTTC
-	TRBJ1-4	TRBD1	TRBV10-2	CASSENWDRGQEKLFF	TGCGCCAGCAGTGAGAATTGGGACAGGGGCCAAGAAAAACTGTTTTTT
-	TRBJ2-3	TRBD1	TRBV29-1	CSVEDRVVTDTQYF	TGCAGCGTTGAGGACAGGGTGGTCACAGATACGCAGTATTTT